This TCR beta chain emerged from a study of monozygotic twins with inflammatory bowel disease. Each donor had approximately 2.4 ml of blood drawn. Using the 5' RACE reads, TCRdb records one entry per CDR3 protein without DNA. The sample has about 300,000 distinct CDR3 sequences; the top ten hold roughly 5.2%. The sequence was obtained from a human donor with ulcerative colitis or Crohn's disease, or a healthy co-twin of an affected twin (not recorded which). Sequencing used blood.

CDR3 protein: CASSPRVYNEQFF. This chain links TRBV12-3 or TRBV12-4 with TRBJ2-1; TCRdb selects TRBD1, and the lack of DNA leaves this call unchecked. CDR3 size: 13 residues.